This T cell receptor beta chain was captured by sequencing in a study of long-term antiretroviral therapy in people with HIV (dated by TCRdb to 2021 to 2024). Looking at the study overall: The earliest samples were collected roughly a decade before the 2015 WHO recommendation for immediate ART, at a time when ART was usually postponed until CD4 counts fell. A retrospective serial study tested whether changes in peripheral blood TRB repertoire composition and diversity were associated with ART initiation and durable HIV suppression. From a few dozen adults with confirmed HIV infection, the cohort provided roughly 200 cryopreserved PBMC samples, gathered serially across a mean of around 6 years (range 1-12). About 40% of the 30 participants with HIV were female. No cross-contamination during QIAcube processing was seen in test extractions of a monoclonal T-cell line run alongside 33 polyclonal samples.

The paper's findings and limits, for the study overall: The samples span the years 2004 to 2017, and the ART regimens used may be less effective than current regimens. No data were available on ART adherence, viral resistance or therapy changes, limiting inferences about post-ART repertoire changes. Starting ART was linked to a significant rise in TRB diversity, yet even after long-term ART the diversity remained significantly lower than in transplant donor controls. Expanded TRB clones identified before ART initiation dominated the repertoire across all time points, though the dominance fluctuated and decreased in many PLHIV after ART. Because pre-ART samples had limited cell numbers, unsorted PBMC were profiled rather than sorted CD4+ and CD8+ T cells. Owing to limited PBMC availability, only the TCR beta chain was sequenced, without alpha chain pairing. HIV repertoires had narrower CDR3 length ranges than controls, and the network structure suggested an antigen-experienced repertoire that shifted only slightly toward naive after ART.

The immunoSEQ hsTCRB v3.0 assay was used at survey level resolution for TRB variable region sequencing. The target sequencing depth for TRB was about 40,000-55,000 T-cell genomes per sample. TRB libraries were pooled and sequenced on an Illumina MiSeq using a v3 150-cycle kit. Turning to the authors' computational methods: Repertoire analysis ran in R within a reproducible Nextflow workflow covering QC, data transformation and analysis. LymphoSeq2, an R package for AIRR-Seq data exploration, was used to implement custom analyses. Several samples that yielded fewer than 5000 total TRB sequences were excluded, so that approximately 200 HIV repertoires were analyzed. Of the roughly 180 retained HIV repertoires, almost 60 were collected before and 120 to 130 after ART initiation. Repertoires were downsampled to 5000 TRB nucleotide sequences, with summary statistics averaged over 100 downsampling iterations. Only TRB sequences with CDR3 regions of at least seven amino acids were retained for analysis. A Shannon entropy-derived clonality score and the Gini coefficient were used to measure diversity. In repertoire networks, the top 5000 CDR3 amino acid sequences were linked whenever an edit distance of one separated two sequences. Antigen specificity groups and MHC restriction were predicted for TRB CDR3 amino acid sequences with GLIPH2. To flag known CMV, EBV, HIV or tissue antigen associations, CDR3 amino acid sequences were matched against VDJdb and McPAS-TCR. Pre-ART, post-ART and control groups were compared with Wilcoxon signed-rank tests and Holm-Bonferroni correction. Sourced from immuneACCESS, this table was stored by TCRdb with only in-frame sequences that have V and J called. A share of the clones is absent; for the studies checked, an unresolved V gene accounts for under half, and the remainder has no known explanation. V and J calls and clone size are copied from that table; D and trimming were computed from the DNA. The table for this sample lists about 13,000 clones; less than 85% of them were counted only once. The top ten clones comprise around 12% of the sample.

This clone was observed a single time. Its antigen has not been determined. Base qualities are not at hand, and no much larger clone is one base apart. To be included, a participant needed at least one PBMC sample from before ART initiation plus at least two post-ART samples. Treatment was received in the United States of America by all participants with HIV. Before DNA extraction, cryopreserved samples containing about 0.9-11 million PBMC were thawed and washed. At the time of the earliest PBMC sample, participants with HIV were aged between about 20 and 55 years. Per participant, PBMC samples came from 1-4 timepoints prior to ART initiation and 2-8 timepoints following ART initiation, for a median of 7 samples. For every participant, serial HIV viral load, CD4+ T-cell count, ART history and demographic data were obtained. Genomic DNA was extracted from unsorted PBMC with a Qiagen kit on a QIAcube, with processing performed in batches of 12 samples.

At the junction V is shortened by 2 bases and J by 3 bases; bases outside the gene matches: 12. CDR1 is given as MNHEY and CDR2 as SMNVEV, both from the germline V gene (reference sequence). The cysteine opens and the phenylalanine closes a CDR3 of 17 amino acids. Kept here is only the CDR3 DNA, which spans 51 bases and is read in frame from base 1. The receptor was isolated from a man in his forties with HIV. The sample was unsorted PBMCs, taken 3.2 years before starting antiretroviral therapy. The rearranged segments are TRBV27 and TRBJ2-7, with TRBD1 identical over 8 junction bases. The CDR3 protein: CASSLRGDRGLFYEQYF. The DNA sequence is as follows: TGTGCCAGCAGTTTAAGGGGCGACAGGGGTCTATTCTACGAGCAGTACTTC.